This TCR beta chain was captured in a study of CD8 T cells in ankylosing spondylitis. Ten or more counts support this clonotype. 5'-RACE, quantitative and with molecular barcodes, yielded the TCR beta libraries. MiXCR, run by TCRdb on the 5' RACE reads, gives a single entry per CDR3 protein. Of around 130,000 distinct CDR3 sequences listed, roughly 13% are singletons. The V end lost 4 bases, the J end lost 2 bases, and 15 bases lay between the germline ends. The CDR3 contains 15 residues. Germline loops: CDR1 MNHEY, CDR2 SVGAGI. Sequencing was done on a sample of blood, either unsorted or a sorted T cell fraction (not recorded which). The sequence came from a female donor with ankylosing spondylitis or in good health (not recorded which). This rearrangement joins TRBV6-5 to TRBJ2-7; no reliable D call. The CDR3 DNA reads as TGTGCCAGCAGTTCGGATTTAAGCTCTACCTACGAGCAGTACTTC. Protein sequence: CASSSDLSSTYEQYF.